This T cell receptor beta chain emerged from a study of immune evolution from preneoplasia to lung adenocarcinoma. This CDR3 spans 18 amino acids. Germline V gene data show CDR1 as SGHVS and CDR2 as FNYEAQ. V was pared by 5 bases and J by 4 bases, with 19 bases of the junction left unmatched. Assay: immunoSEQ multiplex PCR; the TCRdb copy retains only in-frame clones and omits some. This table has 5,000 to 6,000 clones, about four fifths appearing once. A few counts support this clone. The rearrangement joins TRBV7-6 to TRBJ1-1, with TRBD1 identical over 7 bases. This TCR came from a person aged 55-80 years with lung adenocarcinoma. Sequencing was done on a sample of FFPE minimally invasive lung adenocarcinoma tissue. In DNA, the CDR3 is TGTGCCAGCAGCCACCGGACAGGCAGGGACCTTCGAGGCACTGAAGCTTTCTTT. This encodes CASSHRTGRDLRGTEAFF. Complete variable domain (other parts from reference TRBV7-6 and TRBJ1-1): GAGVSQSPRYKVTKRGQDVALRCDPISGHVSLYWYRQALGQGPEFLTYFNYEAQQDKSGLPNDRFSAERPEGSISTLTIQRTEQRDSAMYRCASSHRTGRDLRGTEAFFGQGTRLTVV.